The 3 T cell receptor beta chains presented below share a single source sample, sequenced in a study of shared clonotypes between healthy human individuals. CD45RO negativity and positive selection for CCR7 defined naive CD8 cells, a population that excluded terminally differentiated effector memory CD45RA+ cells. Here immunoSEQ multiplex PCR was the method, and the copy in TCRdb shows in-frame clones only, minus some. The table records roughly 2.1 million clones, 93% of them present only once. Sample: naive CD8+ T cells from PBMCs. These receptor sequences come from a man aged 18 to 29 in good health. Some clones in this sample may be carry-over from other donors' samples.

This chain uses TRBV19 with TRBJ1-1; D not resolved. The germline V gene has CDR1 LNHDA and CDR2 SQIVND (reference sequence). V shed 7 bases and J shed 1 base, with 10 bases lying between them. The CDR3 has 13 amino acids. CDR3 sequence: CASIREGNTEAFF. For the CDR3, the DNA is TGTGCCAGTATCCGAGAAGGGAACACTGAAGCTTTCTTT.

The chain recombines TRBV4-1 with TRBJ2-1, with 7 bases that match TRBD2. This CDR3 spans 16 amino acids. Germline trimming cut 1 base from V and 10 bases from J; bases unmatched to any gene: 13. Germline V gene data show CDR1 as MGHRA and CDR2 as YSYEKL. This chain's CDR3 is CASSQVELTGTKEQFF. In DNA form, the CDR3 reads TGCGCCAGCAGCCAAGTAGAGCTCACGGGGACTAAGGAGCAGTTCTTC.

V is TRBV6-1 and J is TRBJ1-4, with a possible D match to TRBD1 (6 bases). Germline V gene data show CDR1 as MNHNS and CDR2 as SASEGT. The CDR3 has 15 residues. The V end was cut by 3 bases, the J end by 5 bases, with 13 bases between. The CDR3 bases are TGTGCCAGCAGTGATAGTGACAGGATCAATGAAAAACTGTTTTTT. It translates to CASSDSDRINEKLFF.